This T cell receptor (beta chain) stems from a study of cytomegalovirus exposure and HLA in healthy donors. Study findings and constraints: TCR beta chains numbering some 160 were designated cytomegalovirus-associated.

As to this clone: Its antigen is unidentified.

The donors belonged to the roughly 110-subject validation cohort, separate from the roughly 600-subject first cohort. The CDR3 is made up of 18 amino acids. Per the germline V gene, CDR1 is LNHDA and CDR2 is SQIVND (reference sequence). V lost 3 bases and J lost 6; bases outside the gene matches: 14. Sequenced by immunoSEQ multiplex PCR; TCRdb stores in-frame clones only, minus some. The profile shows 110,000 to 150,000 clones, over 90% of them singletons. The rearrangement joins TRBV19 to TRBJ2-1; 10 bases are shared with TRBD2. Sequenced material: PBMCs. This TCR came from a man aged 18 to 30 in good health and CMV-seropositive. CDR3 in amino acids: CASSMASGRGARPNEQFF. The DNA for the CDR3 is TGTGCCAGTAGTATGGCTAGCGGGAGAGGGGCCCGGCCCAATGAGCAGTTCTTC.